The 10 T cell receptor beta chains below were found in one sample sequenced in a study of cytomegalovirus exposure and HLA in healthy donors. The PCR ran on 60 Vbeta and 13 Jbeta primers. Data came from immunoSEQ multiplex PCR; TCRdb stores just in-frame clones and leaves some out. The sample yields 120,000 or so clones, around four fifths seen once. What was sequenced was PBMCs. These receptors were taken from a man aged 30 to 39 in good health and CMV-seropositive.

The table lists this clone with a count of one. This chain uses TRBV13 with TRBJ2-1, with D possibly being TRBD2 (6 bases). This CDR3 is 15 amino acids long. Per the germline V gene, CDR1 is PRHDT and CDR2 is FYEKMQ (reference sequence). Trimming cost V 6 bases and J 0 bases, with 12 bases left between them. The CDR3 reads CASRISGDSYNEQFF. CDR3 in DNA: TGTGCCAGCAGGATTAGCGGCGACTCCTACAATGAGCAGTTCTTC.

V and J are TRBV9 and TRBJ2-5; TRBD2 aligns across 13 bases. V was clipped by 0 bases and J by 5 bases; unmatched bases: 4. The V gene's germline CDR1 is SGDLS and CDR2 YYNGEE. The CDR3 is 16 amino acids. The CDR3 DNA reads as TGTGCCAGCAGCGTAGGGACTAGCGGGAGTCGGGAGACCCAGTACTTC. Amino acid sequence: CASSVGTSGSRETQYF.

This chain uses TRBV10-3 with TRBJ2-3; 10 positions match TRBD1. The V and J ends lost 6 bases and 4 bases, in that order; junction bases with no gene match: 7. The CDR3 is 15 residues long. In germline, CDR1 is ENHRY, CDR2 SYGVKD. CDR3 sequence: CAISRDRGYPDTQYF. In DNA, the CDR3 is TGTGCCATCAGCCGGGACAGGGGATATCCAGATACGCAGTATTTT.

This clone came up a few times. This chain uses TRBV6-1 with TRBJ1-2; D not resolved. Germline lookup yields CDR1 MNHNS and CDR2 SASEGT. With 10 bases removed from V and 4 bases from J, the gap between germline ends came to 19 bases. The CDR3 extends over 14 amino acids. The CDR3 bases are TGTGCCACCGGAGGAATCCGGATAAGCTATGGCTACACCTTC. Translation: CATGGIRISYGYTF.

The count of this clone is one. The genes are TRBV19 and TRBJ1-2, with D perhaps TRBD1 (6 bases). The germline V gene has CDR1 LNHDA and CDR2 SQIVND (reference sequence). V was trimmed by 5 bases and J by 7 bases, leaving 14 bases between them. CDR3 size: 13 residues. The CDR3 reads CASSEGGGIGYTF. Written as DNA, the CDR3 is TGTGCCAGTAGTGAAGGGGGGGGGATTGGCTACACCTTC.

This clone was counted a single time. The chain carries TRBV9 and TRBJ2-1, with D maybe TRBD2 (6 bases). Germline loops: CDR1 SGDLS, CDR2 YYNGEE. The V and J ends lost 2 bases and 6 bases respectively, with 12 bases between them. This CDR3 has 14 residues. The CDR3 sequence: CASSVTPSVNEQFF. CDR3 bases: TGTGCCAGCAGCGTCACCCCTAGCGTCAATGAGCAGTTCTTC.

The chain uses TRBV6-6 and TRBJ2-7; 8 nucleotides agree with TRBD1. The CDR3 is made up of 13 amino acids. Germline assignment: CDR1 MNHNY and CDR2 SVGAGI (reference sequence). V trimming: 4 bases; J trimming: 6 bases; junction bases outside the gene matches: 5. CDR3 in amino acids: CASSSSGGREQYF. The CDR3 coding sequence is TGTGCCAGCAGTTCCTCAGGGGGCCGCGAGCAGTACTTC.

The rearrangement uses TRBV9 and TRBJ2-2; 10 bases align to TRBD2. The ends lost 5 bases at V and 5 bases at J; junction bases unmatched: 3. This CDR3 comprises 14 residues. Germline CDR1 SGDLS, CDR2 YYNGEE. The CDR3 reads CASSPGLATGELFF. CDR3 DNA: TGTGCCAGCAGTCCGGGACTAGCGACCGGGGAGCTGTTTTTT.

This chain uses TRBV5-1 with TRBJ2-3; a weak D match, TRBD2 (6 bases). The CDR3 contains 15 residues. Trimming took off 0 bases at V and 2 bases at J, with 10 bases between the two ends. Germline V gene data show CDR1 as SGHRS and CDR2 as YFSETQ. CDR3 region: CASSLDGGNTDTQYF. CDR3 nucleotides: TGCGCCAGCAGCTTGGACGGAGGGAACACAGATACGCAGTATTTT.

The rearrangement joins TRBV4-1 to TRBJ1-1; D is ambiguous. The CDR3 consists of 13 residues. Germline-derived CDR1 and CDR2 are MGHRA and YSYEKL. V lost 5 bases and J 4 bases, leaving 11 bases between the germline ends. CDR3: CASSNPRGTEAFF. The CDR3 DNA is TGCGCCAGCAGCAATCCCCGGGGCACTGAAGCTTTCTTT.